This TCR beta chain was profiled in a study of blood T cell repertoires in COVID-19. Study summary: Samples of COVID-19 (acute and convalescent) were obtained from the United States, Italy and Spain. The analysed material was cDNA or gDNA that came from T cells, B-cell-depleted T cells, or PBMCs.

CDR1 is SNHLY and CDR2 is FYNNEI in the germline V gene. With 8 bases clipped from V and 5 bases from J, the junction kept 7 bases outside the gene matches. The length of the CDR3 is 13 residues. Per the study methods: Using reference gene primer amplification, nucleated cell counts were estimated. Sequencing was performed with immunoSEQ multiplex PCR; in TCRdb, only in-frame clones are kept and a portion is missing. That table is the source of V, J and clone size, and D and trimming were worked out from the DNA. The profile covers around 110,000 clones, with about nine tenths appearing a single time and 1.8% taken by the ten largest.

The material sequenced was peripheral blood. The receptor comes from a human donor with active COVID-19. The donor label of this sample is uncertain. The chain combines TRBV2 with TRBJ2-5, with 8 bases matching TRBD1. CDR3 DNA sequence: TGTGCCAGCGAGAGGACAGGGTTTGAGACCCAGTACTTC. It is translated as CASERTGFETQYF.